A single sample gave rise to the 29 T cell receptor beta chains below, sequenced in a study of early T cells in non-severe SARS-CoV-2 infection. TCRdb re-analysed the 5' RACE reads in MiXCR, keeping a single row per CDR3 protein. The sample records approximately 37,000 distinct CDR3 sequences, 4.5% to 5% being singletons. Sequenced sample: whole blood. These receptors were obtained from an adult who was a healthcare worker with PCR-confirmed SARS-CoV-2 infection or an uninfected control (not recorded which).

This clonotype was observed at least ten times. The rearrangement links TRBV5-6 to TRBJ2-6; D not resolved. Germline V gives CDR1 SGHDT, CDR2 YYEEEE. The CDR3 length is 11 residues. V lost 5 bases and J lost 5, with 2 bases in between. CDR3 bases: TGTGCCAGCAGTTGGGCCAACGTCCTGACTTTC. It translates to CASSWANVLTF.

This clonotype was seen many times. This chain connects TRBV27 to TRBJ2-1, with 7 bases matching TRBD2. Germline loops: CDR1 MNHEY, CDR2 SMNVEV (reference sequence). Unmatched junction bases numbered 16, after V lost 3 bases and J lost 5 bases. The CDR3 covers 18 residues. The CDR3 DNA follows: TGTGCCAGCAGTTTTGACCTACAGACTAGCTGGAGTGACAATGAGCAGTTCTTC. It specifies CASSFDLQTSWSDNEQFF.

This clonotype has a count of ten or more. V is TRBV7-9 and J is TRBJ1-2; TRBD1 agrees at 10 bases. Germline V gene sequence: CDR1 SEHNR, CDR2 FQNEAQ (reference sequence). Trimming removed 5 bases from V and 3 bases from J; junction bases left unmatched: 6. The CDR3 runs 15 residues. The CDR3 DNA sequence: TGTGCCAGCAGCCCCCGGGACAGGGGTGACTATGGCTACACCTTC. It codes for CASSPRDRGDYGYTF.

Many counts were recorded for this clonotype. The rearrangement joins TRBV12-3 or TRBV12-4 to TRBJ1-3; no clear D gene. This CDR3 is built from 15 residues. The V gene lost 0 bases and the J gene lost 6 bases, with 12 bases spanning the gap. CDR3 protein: CASSLASGGENTIYF. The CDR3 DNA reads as TGTGCCAGCAGTTTAGCCAGTGGTGGTGAAAACACCATATATTTT.

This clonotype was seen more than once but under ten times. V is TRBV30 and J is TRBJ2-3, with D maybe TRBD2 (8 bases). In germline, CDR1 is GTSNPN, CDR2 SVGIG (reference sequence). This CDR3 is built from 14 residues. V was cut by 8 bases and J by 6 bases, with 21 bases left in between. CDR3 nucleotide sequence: TGTGCCCGCGGGGGGACAGAAAGATGGGATACGCAGTATTTT. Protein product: CARGGTERWDTQYF.

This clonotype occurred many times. The CDR3 sequence is CASTLPVGDIYNEQFF. The CDR3 coding sequence is TGTGCCAGCACCCTCCCGGTGGGGGACATTTACAATGAGCAGTTCTTC. This chain uses TRBV7-2 with TRBJ2-1; tentatively, D is TRBD1 (6 bases). Germline values: CDR1 SGHTA, CDR2 FQGNSA. This CDR3 comprises 16 residues. Trimming removed 7 bases from V and 4 bases from J, with 20 bases in between.

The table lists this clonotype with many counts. This chain's CDR3 is CASSMGGGAPILKLFF. The CDR3 DNA reads TGTGCCAGTAGTATGGGCGGGGGCGCCCCGATATTAAAACTGTTTTTT. The rearrangement uses TRBV19 and TRBJ1-4, with D perhaps TRBD1 (6 bases). Germline-derived CDR1 and CDR2 are LNHDA and SQIVND (reference sequence). V gave up 3 bases and J gave up 10 bases, with 21 bases separating them. This CDR3 has 16 amino acids. Supplemented by reference TRBV19 and TRBJ1-4, the full variable domain reads DGGITQSPKYLFRKEGQNVTLSCEQNLNHDAMYWYRQDPGQGLRLIYYSQIVNDFQKGDIAEGYSVSREKKESFPLTVTSAQKNPTAFYLCASSMGGGAPILKLFFGSGTQLSVL.

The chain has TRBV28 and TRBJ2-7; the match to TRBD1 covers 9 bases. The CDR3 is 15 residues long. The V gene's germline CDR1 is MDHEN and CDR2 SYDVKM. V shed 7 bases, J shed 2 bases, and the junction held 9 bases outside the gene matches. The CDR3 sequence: CASTTPGQGTYEQYF. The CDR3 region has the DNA TGTGCCAGCACCACCCCGGGACAGGGAACCTACGAGCAGTACTTC. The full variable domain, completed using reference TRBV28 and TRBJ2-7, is DVKVTQSSRYLVKRTGEKVFLECVQDMDHENMFWYRQDPGLGLRLIYFSYDVKMKEKGDIPEGYSVSREKKERFSLILESASTNQTSMYLCASTTPGQGTYEQYFGPGTRLTVT.

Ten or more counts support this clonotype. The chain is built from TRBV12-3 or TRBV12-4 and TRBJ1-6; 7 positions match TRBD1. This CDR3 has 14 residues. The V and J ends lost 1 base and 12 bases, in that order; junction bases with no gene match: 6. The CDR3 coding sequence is TGTGCCAGCAGTTTAGGAGGGGGCACAGGACCCCTCCACTTT. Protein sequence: CASSLGGGTGPLHF.

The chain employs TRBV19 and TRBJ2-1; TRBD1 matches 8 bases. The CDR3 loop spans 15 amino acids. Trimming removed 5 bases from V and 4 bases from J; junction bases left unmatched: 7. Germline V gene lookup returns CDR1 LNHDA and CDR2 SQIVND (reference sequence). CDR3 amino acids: CASSLETGVYNEQFF. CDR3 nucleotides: TGTGCCAGTAGTCTTGAGACAGGGGTTTACAATGAGCAGTTCTTC.

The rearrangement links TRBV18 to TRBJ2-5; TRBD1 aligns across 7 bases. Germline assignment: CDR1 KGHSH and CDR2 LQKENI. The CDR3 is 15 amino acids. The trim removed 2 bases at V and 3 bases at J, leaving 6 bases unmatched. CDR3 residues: CASSPSQGDEETQYF. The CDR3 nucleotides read TGTGCCAGCTCACCATCGCAGGGGGACGAAGAGACCCAGTACTTC.

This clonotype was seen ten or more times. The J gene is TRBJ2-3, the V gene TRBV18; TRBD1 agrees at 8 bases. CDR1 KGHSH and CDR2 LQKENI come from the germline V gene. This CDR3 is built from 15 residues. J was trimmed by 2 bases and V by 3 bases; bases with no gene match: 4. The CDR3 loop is CASSPGQGFTDTQYF. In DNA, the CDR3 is TGTGCCAGCTCACCTGGACAGGGTTTCACAGATACGCAGTATTTT.

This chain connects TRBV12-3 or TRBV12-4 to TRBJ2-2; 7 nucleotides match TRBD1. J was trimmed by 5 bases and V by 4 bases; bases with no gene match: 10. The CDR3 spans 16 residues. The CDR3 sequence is CASSSGTALGTGELFF. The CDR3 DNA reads TGTGCCAGCAGTTCCGGGACAGCCCTGGGGACCGGGGAGCTGTTTTTT.

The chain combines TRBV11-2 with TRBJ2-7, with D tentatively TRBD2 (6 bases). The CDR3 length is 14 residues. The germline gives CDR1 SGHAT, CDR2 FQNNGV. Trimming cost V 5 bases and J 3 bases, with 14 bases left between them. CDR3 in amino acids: CASSQGLFDYEQYF. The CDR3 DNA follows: TGTGCCAGCAGCCAGGGACTCTTTGACTACGAGCAGTACTTC.

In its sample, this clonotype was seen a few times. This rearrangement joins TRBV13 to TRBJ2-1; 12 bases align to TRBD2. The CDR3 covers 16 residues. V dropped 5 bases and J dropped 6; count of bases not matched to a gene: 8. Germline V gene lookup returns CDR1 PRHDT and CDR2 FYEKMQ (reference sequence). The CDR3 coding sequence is TGTGCCAGCAGCCGATGGACTAGCGGGAATATCAATGAGCAGTTCTTC. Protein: CASSRWTSGNINEQFF.

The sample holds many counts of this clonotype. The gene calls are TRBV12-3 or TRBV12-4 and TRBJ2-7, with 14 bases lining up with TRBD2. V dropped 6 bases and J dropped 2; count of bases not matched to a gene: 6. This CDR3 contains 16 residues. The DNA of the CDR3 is TGTGCCAGCAGCTTCTGGACTAGCGGGAGGCCCTACGAGCAGTACTTC. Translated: CASSFWTSGRPYEQYF.

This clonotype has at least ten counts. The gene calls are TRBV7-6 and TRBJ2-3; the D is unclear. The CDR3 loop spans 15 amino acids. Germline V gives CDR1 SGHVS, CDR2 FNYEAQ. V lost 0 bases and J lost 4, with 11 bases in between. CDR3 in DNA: TGTGCCAGCAGCTTAGCGCGCGCAACGGCAGATACGCAGTATTTT. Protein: CASSLARATADTQYF.

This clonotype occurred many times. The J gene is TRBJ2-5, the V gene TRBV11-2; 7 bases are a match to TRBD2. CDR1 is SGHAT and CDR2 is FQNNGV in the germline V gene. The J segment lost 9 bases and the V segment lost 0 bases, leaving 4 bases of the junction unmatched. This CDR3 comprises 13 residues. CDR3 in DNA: TGTGCCAGCAGCTTAGACGGGGCGGGGGCCCAGTACTTC. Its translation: CASSLDGAGAQYF.

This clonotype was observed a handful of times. CDR3 DNA sequence: TGTGCCAGCAGTTTCGGGTCGTACAATGAGCAGTTCTTC. This sequence encodes CASSFGSYNEQFF. The chain uses TRBV28 and TRBJ2-1; D is unresolved. The V end lost 3 bases, the J end lost 4 bases, and 7 bases lay between the germline ends. This CDR3 comprises 13 residues. Per germline, CDR1 MDHEN and CDR2 SYDVKM.

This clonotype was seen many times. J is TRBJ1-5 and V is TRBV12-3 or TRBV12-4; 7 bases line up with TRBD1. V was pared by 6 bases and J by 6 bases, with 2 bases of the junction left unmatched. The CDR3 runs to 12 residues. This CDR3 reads CASREGAQPQHF. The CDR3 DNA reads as TGTGCCAGCAGGGAGGGGGCTCAGCCCCAGCATTTT.

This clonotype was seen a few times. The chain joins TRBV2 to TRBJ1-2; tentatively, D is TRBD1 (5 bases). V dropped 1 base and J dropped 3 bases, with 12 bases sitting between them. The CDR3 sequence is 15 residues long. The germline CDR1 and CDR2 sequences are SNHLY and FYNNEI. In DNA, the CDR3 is TGTGCCAGCAGTGAAGGTCCAGGGTCCTACTATGGCTACACCTTC. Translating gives CASSEGPGSYYGYTF.

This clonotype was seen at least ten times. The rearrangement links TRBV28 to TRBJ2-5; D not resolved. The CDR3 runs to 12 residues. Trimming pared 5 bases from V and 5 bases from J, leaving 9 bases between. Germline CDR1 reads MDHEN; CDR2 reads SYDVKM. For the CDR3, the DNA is TGTGCCAGCAGTCCACCGACCGAGACCCAGTACTTC. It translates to CASSPPTETQYF.

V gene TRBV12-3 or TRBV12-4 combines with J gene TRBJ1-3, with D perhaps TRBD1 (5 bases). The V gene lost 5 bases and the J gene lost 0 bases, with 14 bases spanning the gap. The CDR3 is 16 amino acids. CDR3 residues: CASSDRDLSSGNTIYF. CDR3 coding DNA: TGTGCCAGCAGTGACCGGGACCTCAGCTCTGGAAACACCATATATTTT.

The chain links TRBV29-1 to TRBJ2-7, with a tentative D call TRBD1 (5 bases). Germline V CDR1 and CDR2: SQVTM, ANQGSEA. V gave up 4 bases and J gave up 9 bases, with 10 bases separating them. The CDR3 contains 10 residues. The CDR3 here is CSVGVDRQYF. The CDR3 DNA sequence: TGCAGCGTTGGAGTTGACAGGCAGTACTTC.

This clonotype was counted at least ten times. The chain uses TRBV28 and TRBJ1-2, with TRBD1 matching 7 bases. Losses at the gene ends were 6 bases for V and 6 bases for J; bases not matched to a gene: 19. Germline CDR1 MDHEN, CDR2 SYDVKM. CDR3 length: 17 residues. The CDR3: CASREDQGGAISDGYTF. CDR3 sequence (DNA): TGTGCCAGCAGAGAGGATCAAGGGGGCGCAATCTCCGATGGCTACACCTTC.

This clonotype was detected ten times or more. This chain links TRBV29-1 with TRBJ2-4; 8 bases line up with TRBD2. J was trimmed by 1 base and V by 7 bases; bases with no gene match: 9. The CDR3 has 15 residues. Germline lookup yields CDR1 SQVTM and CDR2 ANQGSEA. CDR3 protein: CSASGSLGAKNIQYF. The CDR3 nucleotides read TGCAGCGCCAGCGGGAGCTTGGGGGCCAAAAACATTCAGTACTTC. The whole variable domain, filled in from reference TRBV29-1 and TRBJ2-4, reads SAVISQKPSRDICQRGTSLTIQCQVDSQVTMMFWYRQQPGQSLTLIATANQGSEATYESGFVIDKFPISRPNLTFSTLTVSNMSPEDSSIYLCSASGSLGAKNIQYFGAGTRLSVL.

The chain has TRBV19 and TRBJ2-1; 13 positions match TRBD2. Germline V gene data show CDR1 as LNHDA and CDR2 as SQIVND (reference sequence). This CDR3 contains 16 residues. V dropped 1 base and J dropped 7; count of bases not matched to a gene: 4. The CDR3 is CASSIGTSGSWNEQFF. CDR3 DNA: TGTGCCAGTAGTATAGGGACTAGCGGGAGTTGGAATGAGCAGTTCTTC.

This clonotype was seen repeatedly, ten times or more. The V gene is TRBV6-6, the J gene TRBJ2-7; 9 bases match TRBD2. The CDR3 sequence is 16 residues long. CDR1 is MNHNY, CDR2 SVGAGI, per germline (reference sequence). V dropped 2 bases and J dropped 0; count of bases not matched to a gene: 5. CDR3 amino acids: CASSYPPGLASYEQYF. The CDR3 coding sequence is TGTGCCAGCAGTTACCCACCGGGACTAGCCTCCTACGAGCAGTACTTC.

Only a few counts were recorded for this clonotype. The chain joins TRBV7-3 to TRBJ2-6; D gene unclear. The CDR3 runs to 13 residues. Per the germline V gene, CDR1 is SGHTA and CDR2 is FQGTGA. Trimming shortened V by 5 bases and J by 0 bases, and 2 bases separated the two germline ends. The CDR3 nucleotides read TGTGCCAGCAGCCGCTCTGGGGCCAACGTCCTGACTTTC. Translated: CASSRSGANVLTF.